This TCR beta chain derives from a study of cytomegalovirus exposure and HLA in healthy donors. Study at large: From donors who were HLA-typed, an early data release held around 80 million unique TCRs. Points from the study as a whole: Researchers reported in a later analysis that a missense DCLRE1C variant was tied to TCR beta V- and J-gene trimming. In an earlier analysis, productive rearrangement rates for most beta V segments clustered near 87% or 30%.

A multiplex PCR was run with 60 Vbeta primers and 13 Jbeta primers. Sequenced by immunoSEQ multiplex PCR; TCRdb stores in-frame clones only, minus some. The sample includes 95,000 to 150,000 clones, 73% of them seen just once. As regards this clone: Its specificity is unknown.

Per the germline V gene, CDR1 is SGDLS and CDR2 is YYNGEE. V was shortened by 4 bases and J by 3 bases, with 7 bases between the two germline ends. The CDR3 extends over 12 amino acids. The receptor was derived from a woman in her 40s in good health and CMV-seronegative. The V gene is TRBV9, the J gene TRBJ1-1; no firm D call. The sequencing input was PBMCs. CDR3 DNA sequence: TGTGCCAGCAGCTCCCGGGACACTGAAGCTTTCTTT. It specifies CASSSRDTEAFF.